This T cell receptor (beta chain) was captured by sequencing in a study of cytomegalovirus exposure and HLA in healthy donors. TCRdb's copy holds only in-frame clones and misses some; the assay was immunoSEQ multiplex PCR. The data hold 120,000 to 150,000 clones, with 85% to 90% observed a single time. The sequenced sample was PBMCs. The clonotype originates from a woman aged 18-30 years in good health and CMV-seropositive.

The CDR3 bases are TGTGCCAGCAGCGTAGACGGGAGCCCCAGCAATGAGCAGTTCTTC. Amino acid sequence: CASSVDGSPSNEQFF. This chain joins TRBV9 and TRBJ2-1; D is perhaps TRBD2 (6 bases). Trimming cost V 0 bases and J 6 bases, with 13 bases left between them. Germline CDR1 SGDLS, CDR2 YYNGEE. The CDR3 is 15 amino acids.